This TCR beta chain derives from a study of beta chain features in type 1 diabetes. Study-wide points: The study left unresolved whether HLA type influences TCRB rearrangement. Moderate but significant shortening of TCRB CDR3s was recorded in all four CD4+ subsets from Type 1 diabetes patients. Naive, central memory and regulatory TCRB repertoires appeared more similar among patients than healthy donors.

Looked up from germline, CDR1 is SGHRS and CDR2 is YFSETQ. The CDR3 consists of 13 residues. V lost 4 bases to trimming and J lost 2 bases, with 9 bases between them. Of the isolated RNA, all was reverse transcribed, and so the sequenced material was expressed TCRB transcripts. The data were produced by immunoSEQ multiplex PCR, yet TCRdb's version contains in-frame clones alone and is incomplete. The sample has roughly 150,000 clones; around 9.7% are singletons. This clone has more than one count but fewer than ten. Its matching antigen is unknown. The material sequenced was central memory CD4+ T cells from blood. V is TRBV5-1 and J is TRBJ2-5; D is uncertain. The sequence was collected from a woman in her twenties or thirties with type 1 diabetes. CDR3 nucleotide sequence: TGCGCCAGCAGCCAGACACCGCAAGAGACCCAGTACTTC. It yields the protein CASSQTPQETQYF.